This T cell receptor (beta chain) appears in the sequencing data of a study of type 1 regulatory T cells. Study-wide context: This in vitro CD4 product, T-allo10, is enriched for Tr1 cells and alloantigen-specific.

CDR3 length: 11 residues. The germline gives CDR1 DFQATT, CDR2 SNEGSKA (reference sequence). TCRdb called the reads again in MiXCR, with one record for every CDR3 protein. The data contain around 62,000 distinct CDR3 sequences, roughly 60% of them singletons. Graft donor-derived T-allo10 cells were described as host-alloantigen-specific, anergic, and alloantigen-specifically suppressive. Concerning this clonotype itself: Its matching antigen is unknown. A junction end diverges from the germline sequence, so it may reflect a read error.

The TCR was taken from a human donor in good health. Sample: cultured T cells, either the whole culture or a sorted T cell fraction (not recorded which). Subset noted: Tr1-enriched cell product generated in vitro against host alloantigens. The gene calls are TRBV20-1 and TRBJ2-3, with unresolved D. The CDR3 spells CSARVDLGLSF. As DNA, the CDR3 is TGCAGTGCTAGAGTTGACCTAGGGTTGTCTTTT.